Following are 17 T cell receptor beta chains from one sample sequenced in a study of Ad26.COV2.S vaccination and SARS-CoV-2 variants. Stated treatment: roughly 19 received Ad26.COV2.S at low or high dose, single or two shots; about five received placebo; per-sample allocation not given. Samples came from day 63 after the first vaccine or placebo injection. Here immunoSEQ multiplex PCR was the method, and the copy in TCRdb shows in-frame clones only, minus some. The sample holds about 680,000 clones, roughly 90% seen once. The sample in question was peripheral blood, obtained in a trial of Ad26.COV2.S vaccine versus placebo. Every receptor here comes from a person between 18 and 65 years old who received the Ad26.COV2.S COVID-19 vaccine or a placebo.

V gene TRBV12-5 combines with J gene TRBJ1-4, with D tentatively TRBD1 (6 bases). Per germline, CDR1 LGHNT and CDR2 FRNRAP. Trimming cost V 1 base and J 10 bases, with 16 bases left between them. This CDR3 has 15 amino acids. This chain's CDR3 is CASGLGPTGGRKLFF. CDR3 DNA sequence: TGTGCTAGTGGTTTGGGACCGACCGGGGGCAGAAAACTGTTTTTT.

The V call is TRBV20-1, the J call TRBJ1-2, with 11 bases fitting TRBD1. CDR1 and CDR2 (germline): DFQATT, SNEGSKA (reference sequence). V was clipped by 3 bases and J by 3 bases; unmatched bases: 3. The CDR3 runs to 14 residues. Here the CDR3 DNA reads TGCAGTGCTAGTGGACAGGGGGCGGACTATGGCTACACCTTC. Protein product: CSASGQGADYGYTF.

The gene calls are TRBV6-2 or TRBV6-3 and TRBJ1-2; no clear D. The germline V gene has CDR1 MNHEY and CDR2 SVGEGT. V was cut by 0 bases and J by 7 bases, with 12 bases left in between. The CDR3 sequence is 14 residues long. Here the CDR3 DNA reads TGTGCCAGCAGTTACTCAACAGCGGTTCGTGGCTACACCTTC. Its translation: CASSYSTAVRGYTF.

This clone was counted a single time. The chain uses TRBV2 and TRBJ2-3, with TRBD2 identical over 8 bases. CDR1 is SNHLY and CDR2 is FYNNEI in the germline V gene. The ends lost 4 bases at V and 2 bases at J; junction bases unmatched: 14. The CDR3 totals 18 residues. The chain's CDR3 is CASSVFGSGMVFTDTQYF. CDR3 coding DNA: TGTGCCAGCAGTGTTTTTGGTAGCGGGATGGTTTTCACAGATACGCAGTATTTT.

The chain employs TRBV5-1 and TRBJ2-2; unclear D gene. The germline V gene has CDR1 SGHRS and CDR2 YFSETQ. Trimming stripped 0 bases from V and 2 bases from J, with 5 bases between. The CDR3 length is 14 residues. The CDR3 nucleotides read TGCGCCAGCAGCTTGGTACAAAACACCGGGGAGCTGTTTTTT. Its protein is CASSLVQNTGELFF.

The V gene is TRBV19, the J gene TRBJ1-1; D not resolved. The CDR3 covers 14 residues. Germline CDR1 and CDR2: LNHDA and SQIVND (reference sequence). The V end lost 1 base, the J end lost 0 bases, and 6 bases lay between the germline ends. CDR3 sequence reads: CASSIGSMNTEAFF. The CDR3 DNA reads TGTGCCAGTAGTATAGGCAGCATGAACACTGAAGCTTTCTTT.

This chain uses TRBV15 with TRBJ2-5; D unclear. The CDR3 covers 15 residues. V lost 2 bases, J lost 4 bases, and 14 bases lay in between. Germline loops: CDR1 LNHNV, CDR2 YYDKDF (reference sequence). CDR3 sequence (DNA): TGTGCCACCAGCAGACCGGGCTCCACCGGAGAGACCCAGTACTTC. Its protein product is CATSRPGSTGETQYF. Complete variable domain (other parts from reference TRBV15 and TRBJ2-5): DAMVIQNPRYQVTQFGKPVTLSCSQTLNHNVMYWYQQKSSQAPKLLFHYYDKDFNNEADTPDNFQSRRPNTSFCFLDIRSPGLGDTAMYLCATSRPGSTGETQYFGPGTRLLVL.

Concerning this clone: At the DNA level, this CDR3 is encoded by other sequences in the same sample as well. V is TRBV18 and J is TRBJ1-5; TRBD1 is a possible D gene (6 bases). The CDR3 length is 14 residues. V gave up 2 bases and J gave up 5 bases, with 10 bases separating them. The germline V gene has CDR1 KGHSH and CDR2 LQKENI. The CDR3 DNA reads as TGTGCCAGCTCACCAGGCCCAGGGGATCAGCCCCAGCATTTT. The encoded protein is CASSPGPGDQPQHF.

The V and J genes are TRBV4-2 and TRBJ1-2; 10 nucleotides line up with TRBD1. The V gene's germline CDR1 is LGHNA and CDR2 YNFKEQ. V lost 8 bases to trimming and J lost 7 bases; unmatched junction nucleotides: 7. The CDR3 runs to 13 residues. CDR3: CASRDRGPGGYTF. The CDR3, as DNA: TGTGCCAGCCGGGACAGGGGTCCAGGTGGCTACACCTTC.

V is TRBV3-1 (or the pseudogene TRBV3-2) and J is TRBJ2-7, with D possibly matching TRBD2 (6 bases). The CDR3 runs 13 residues. The germline V gene has CDR1 LGHDT and CDR2 YNNKEL (reference sequence). V shed 4 bases and J shed 2 bases, with 9 bases lying between them. The CDR3, as DNA: TGTGCCAGCAGCCTTAGCGGTCCCTACGAGCAGTACTTC. It specifies CASSLSGPYEQYF.

V is TRBV6-5 and J is TRBJ1-5; D is unresolved. Germline loops: CDR1 MNHEY, CDR2 SVGAGI. V was clipped by 0 bases and J by 9 bases, with 12 bases between them. This CDR3 spans 14 amino acids. The CDR3 loop reads CASSYSSGPGPQHF. The CDR3 DNA reads as TGTGCCAGCAGTTACTCCAGCGGTCCGGGGCCCCAGCATTTT.

This sequence joins TRBV24-1 and TRBJ1-5; possibly TRBD1 for D (6 bases). The length of the CDR3 is 17 residues. The germline V gene encodes CDR1 KGHDR and CDR2 SFDVKD. V was trimmed by 4 bases and J by 6 bases, leaving 21 bases between them. CDR3 bases: TGTGCCACCAGTGACAACCCGAGGGGGGGTCTAGTTCAGCCCCAGCATTTT. This sequence encodes CATSDNPRGGLVQPQHF.

V usage is TRBV7-9 and J usage is TRBJ2-3, with 7 bases aligning to TRBD2. Germline V gene data show CDR1 as SEHNR and CDR2 as FQNEAQ (reference sequence). The CDR3 length is 17 residues. The junction had 12 bases not matched to a gene; V was cut back by 4 bases and J by 2 bases. CDR3 coding DNA: TGTGCCAGCAGCTCTACCGGGACTATCATTTCCACAGATACGCAGTATTTT. Residues: CASSSTGTIISTDTQYF.

V usage is TRBV19 and J usage is TRBJ1-4; TRBD1 matches at 11 bases. CDR1 and CDR2 from the germline V gene are LNHDA and SQIVND (reference sequence). This CDR3 has 15 amino acids. V shed 5 bases and J 5 bases; nucleotides not matched to a gene: 4. Here the CDR3 reads CASSPGTGGNEKLFF. The CDR3 coding sequence is TGTGCCAGTAGTCCCGGGACAGGGGGAAATGAAAAACTGTTTTTT.

The chain joins TRBV21-1 to TRBJ1-6. TRBV21-1 is shown as a pseudogene. The CDR3 has 17 residues. This CDR3 is CASSKRTEKRYNSPLHF. In DNA form, the CDR3 reads TGTGCCAGCAGCAAAAGGACGGAGAAGCGGTATAATTCACCCCTCCACTTT.

This rearrangement joins TRBV2 to TRBJ2-3; D might be TRBD1 (5 bases). The CDR3 loop spans 14 amino acids. The germline V gene has CDR1 SNHLY and CDR2 FYNNEI. V was clipped by 7 bases and J by 0 bases, with 11 bases between them. The CDR3 sequence: CASKGLLSTDTQYF. For the CDR3, the DNA is TGTGCCAGCAAGGGGTTACTTAGCACAGATACGCAGTATTTT.

The chain couples TRBV9 to TRBJ1-6; D is undetermined. The CDR3 has 15 amino acids. V was cut by 0 bases and J by 6 bases, with 10 bases left in between. Germline CDR1 reads SGDLS; CDR2 reads YYNGEE. The CDR3 nucleotides read TGTGCCAGCAGCGTAGGCACACGGAGTAATTCACCCCTCCACTTT. Translating gives CASSVGTRSNSPLHF.